A single sample gave rise to the 12 T cell receptor beta chains below, sequenced in a study of molecular identifiers for immune sequencing clone quantification. TCRdb re-called the PCR reads with MiXCR, one entry per CDR3 protein. The sample holds 79,000 or so distinct CDR3 sequences, about 23% seen once. The sequenced sample was naive CD8+ T cells from blood, with Jurkat cell RNA spiked in. Described subset: FACS-sorted CD8+CD4-CCR7+CD45RA+ naive T cells. The receptors were gathered from a human donor in good health. Some libraries in this study had Jurkat cell RNA spiked in.

With respect to this clonotype: Relative to the germline gene, one junction end is altered; a read error may explain this. V and J are TRBV19 and TRBJ1-1, with D unclear. This CDR3 is built from 12 residues. Looked up from germline, CDR1 is LNHDA and CDR2 is SQIVND (reference sequence). The CDR3 loop is CASRFGSTKAFF. The CDR3 DNA reads TGTGCCAGTAGATTTGGCAGCACTAAAGCTTTCTTT.

This clonotype was counted many times. The chain has TRBV29-1 and TRBJ2-6; unclear D gene. V was cut by 8 bases and J by 1 base, with 6 bases left in between. The CDR3 length is 12 residues. The germline V gene has CDR1 SQVTM and CDR2 ANQGSEA. CDR3 protein: CSFLSGANVLTF. The CDR3 region has the DNA TGCAGCTTCCTTTCTGGGGCCAACGTCCTGACTTTC.

This clonotype was seen only a few times. This chain uses TRBV9 with TRBJ2-5; 9 bases agree with TRBD2. V gave up 0 bases and J gave up 0 bases; unmatched junction bases: 3. Germline V lookup: CDR1 SGDLS, CDR2 YYNGEE. The CDR3 has 16 residues. The CDR3, as DNA: TGTGCCAGCAGCGTAGGGCTAGCGGGATACCAAGAGACCCAGTACTTC. Its translation: CASSVGLAGYQETQYF.

This clonotype came up many times. The chain employs TRBV5-4 and TRBJ2-5; D might be TRBD2 (5 bases). V lost 4 bases to trimming and J lost 3 bases, with 7 bases between them. Germline V gene lookup returns CDR1 SGHNT and CDR2 YYREEE (reference sequence). The CDR3 has 12 amino acids. The CDR3 region is CASSPGEETQYF. The CDR3 DNA sequence: TGTGCCAGCAGCCCCGGGGAAGAGACCCAGTACTTC.

This clonotype was recorded at least ten times. The chain couples TRBV29-1 to TRBJ2-5, with 9 bases fitting TRBD2. The V gene end was trimmed by 6 bases and the J gene end by 5 bases; junction bases not matched to a gene: 10. The CDR3 extends over 14 amino acids. The germline V gene has CDR1 SQVTM and CDR2 ANQGSEA. The DNA of the CDR3 is TGCAGCGTCACTTTAGCGGGAGCGGGGGAGACCCAGTACTTC. It codes for CSVTLAGAGETQYF.

Concerning this clonotype: This could be a read error, since a much larger clone is one nucleotide away. V and J are TRBV5-1 and TRBJ1-5; D unresolved. The CDR3 runs to 13 residues. Germline loops: CDR1 SGHRS, CDR2 YFSETQ. CDR3 residues: CASSPYSNQPQRF. The DNA for the CDR3 is TGCGCCAGCTCCCCTTATAGCAATCAGCCCCAGCGTTTT.

With respect to this clonotype: The junction departs from germline at one end; a sequencing error may be responsible. The chain carries TRBV11-2 and TRBJ2-2; maybe TRBD2 (6 bases). This CDR3 contains 13 residues. Per germline, CDR1 SGHAT and CDR2 FQNNGV. CDR3 DNA sequence: TGTGCCAGCAGCTCTACCTCGGGCGGGGAGCTGGTTTTT. This gives the protein CASSSTSGGELVF.

This clonotype came up many times. V gene TRBV29-1 combines with J gene TRBJ1-1; the match to TRBD1 covers 8 bases. CDR3 size: 11 residues. V was pared by 4 bases and J by 6 bases, with 1 base of the junction left unmatched. Germline assignment: CDR1 SQVTM and CDR2 ANQGSEA. CDR3 residues: CSVGTGSEAFF. CDR3 bases: TGCAGCGTTGGGACAGGGTCTGAAGCTTTCTTT. The complete variable domain, with remaining parts taken from reference TRBV29-1 and TRBJ1-1, reads SAVISQKPSRDICQRGTSLTIQCQVDSQVTMMFWYRQQPGQSLTLIATANQGSEATYESGFVIDKFPISRPNLTFSTLTVSNMSPEDSSIYLCSVGTGSEAFFGQGTRLTVV.

This clonotype was seen more than once but under ten times. The rearrangement uses TRBV27 and TRBJ2-7; D gene unclear. The germline V gene has CDR1 MNHEY and CDR2 SMNVEV (reference sequence). The CDR3 extends over 12 amino acids. The germline V and J ends were trimmed by 8 bases and 2 bases, with 10 bases remaining between them. The CDR3 protein is CASALTPYEQYF. CDR3 DNA: TGTGCCAGCGCCCTGACCCCCTACGAGCAGTACTTC.

There are a few counts of this clonotype. V and J are TRBV19 and TRBJ1-2; D remains ambiguous. The CDR3 runs to 13 residues. Per the germline V gene, CDR1 is LNHDA and CDR2 is SQIVND (reference sequence). The V end lost 5 bases, the J end lost 7 bases, and 14 bases lay between the germline ends. The CDR3 spells CASSSVSNGGYTF. CDR3 nucleotides: TGTGCCAGTAGTTCAGTGTCGAACGGTGGCTACACCTTC.

In this sample, this clonotype turned up many times. V and J are TRBV7-3 and TRBJ2-1; 7 bases are a match to TRBD2. Germline V CDR1 and CDR2: SGHTA, FQGTGA. J was trimmed by 0 bases and V by 5 bases; bases with no gene match: 7. The CDR3 sequence is 16 residues long. The chain's CDR3 is CASSMDGGSSYNEQFF. DNA of the CDR3: TGTGCCAGCAGCATGGACGGCGGGAGCTCCTACAATGAGCAGTTCTTC.

This clonotype has more than one count but fewer than ten. The chain combines TRBV13 with TRBJ2-5; D assignment may be TRBD1 or TRBD2 (6 bases each). CDR1 and CDR2 from the germline V gene are PRHDT and FYEKMQ (reference sequence). The CDR3 covers 15 residues. V lost 5 bases and J 5 bases, leaving 18 bases between the germline ends. CDR3 in amino acids: CASSEQGDRGETQYF. The CDR3 DNA follows: TGTGCCAGCAGCGAACAGGGAGATCGGGGGGAGACCCAGTACTTC.